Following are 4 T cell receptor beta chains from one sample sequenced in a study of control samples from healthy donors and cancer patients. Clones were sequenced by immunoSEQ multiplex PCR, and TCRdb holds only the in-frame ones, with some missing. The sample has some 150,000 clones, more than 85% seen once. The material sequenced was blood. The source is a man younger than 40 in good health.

In nucleotides, the CDR3 is TGTGCCAGCAGTTCGGGGGTTTCCGAGCAGTACTTC. Translated: CASSSGVSEQYF. The chain carries TRBV28 and TRBJ2-7, with TRBD2 as a possible D gene (6 bases). Germline CDR1 MDHEN, CDR2 SYDVKM. The V end lost 4 bases, the J end lost 6 bases, and 10 bases lay between the germline ends. The CDR3 is 12 amino acids.

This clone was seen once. The chain's CDR3 is CASSIQGPSYGYTF. CDR3 in DNA: TGTGCCAGCAGTATACAGGGCCCGAGCTATGGCTACACCTTC. This chain links TRBV27 with TRBJ1-2, with a tentative D call TRBD1 (6 bases). The CDR3 extends over 14 amino acids. Per germline, CDR1 MNHEY and CDR2 SMNVEV (reference sequence). V lost 5 bases and J 4 bases, leaving 14 bases between the germline ends.

The CDR3 DNA sequence: TGTGCCACCAGTGGGAACCCTCTCTACGAGCAGTACTTC. Protein: CATSGNPLYEQYF. This sequence joins TRBV24-1 and TRBJ2-7; D unclear. The CDR3 is made up of 13 amino acids. Deletions cut 5 bases from V and 3 bases from J, with 10 bases between. Germline V lookup: CDR1 KGHDR, CDR2 SFDVKD.

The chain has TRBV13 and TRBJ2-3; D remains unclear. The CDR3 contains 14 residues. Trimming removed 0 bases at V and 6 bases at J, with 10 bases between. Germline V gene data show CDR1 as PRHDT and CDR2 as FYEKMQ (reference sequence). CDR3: CASSLGGARDTQYF. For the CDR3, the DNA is TGTGCCAGCAGCTTAGGTGGTGCCCGCGATACGCAGTATTTT.